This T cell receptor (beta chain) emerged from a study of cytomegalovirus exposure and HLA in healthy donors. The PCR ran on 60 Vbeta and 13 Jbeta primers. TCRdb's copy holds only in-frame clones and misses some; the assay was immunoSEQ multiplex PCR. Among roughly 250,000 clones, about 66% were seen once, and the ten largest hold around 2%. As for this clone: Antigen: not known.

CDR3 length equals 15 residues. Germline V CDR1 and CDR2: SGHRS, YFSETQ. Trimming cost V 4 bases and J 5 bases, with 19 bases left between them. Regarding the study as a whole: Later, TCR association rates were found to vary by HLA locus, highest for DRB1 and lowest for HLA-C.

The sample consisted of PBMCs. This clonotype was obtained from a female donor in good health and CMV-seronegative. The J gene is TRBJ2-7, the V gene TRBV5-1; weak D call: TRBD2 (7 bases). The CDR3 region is CASSPGGALRNEQYF. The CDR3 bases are TGCGCCAGCAGCCCGGGGGGCGCTCTGAGGAACGAGCAGTACTTC.